The 18 T cell receptor beta chains given below trace back to one sample, sequenced in a study of CD8 T cells in ankylosing spondylitis. MiXCR, run by TCRdb on the 5' RACE reads, gives a single entry per CDR3 protein. The sample holds some 350,000 distinct CDR3 sequences, under 15% seen once. Sequencing input: blood, either unsorted or a sorted T cell fraction (not recorded which). The receptor source for this set is a male donor with ankylosing spondylitis or in good health (not recorded which).

This clonotype was recorded a few times. This rearrangement joins TRBV5-1 to TRBJ2-1, with a possible D match to TRBD1 (6 bases). CDR3 size: 12 residues. Germline CDR1 SGHRS, CDR2 YFSETQ. The ends were cut back, 3 bases at V and 7 bases at J, with 8 bases in the middle. The CDR3 loop is CASSSTGNEQFF. DNA for the CDR3: TGCGCCAGCAGCTCTACAGGGAATGAGCAGTTCTTC.

The gene calls are TRBV5-1 and TRBJ2-3, with 7 nucleotides matching TRBD1. CDR1 is SGHRS, CDR2 YFSETQ, per germline. The CDR3 loop spans 15 amino acids. Germline trimming cut 4 bases from V and 3 bases from J; bases unmatched to any gene: 8. The CDR3 loop reads CASSLLTGRTDTQYF. The CDR3 coding sequence is TGCGCCAGCAGCCTCCTGACAGGGCGAACAGATACGCAGTATTTT. Complete variable domain (other parts from reference TRBV5-1 and TRBJ2-3): KAGVTQTPRYLIKTRGQQVTLSCSPISGHRSVSWYQQTPGQGLQFLFEYFSETQRNKGNFPGRFSGRQFSNSRSEMNVSTLELGDSALYLCASSLLTGRTDTQYFGPGTRLTVL.

This chain connects TRBV20-1 to TRBJ2-2; 14 nucleotides agree with TRBD2. With 4 bases clipped from V and 5 bases from J, the junction kept 9 bases outside the gene matches. CDR1 is DFQATT, CDR2 SNEGSKA, per germline (reference sequence). The CDR3 consists of 17 residues. This CDR3 reads CSAITPRTSGRTGELFF. The CDR3 DNA sequence: TGCAGTGCTATCACTCCACGGACTAGCGGGAGGACCGGGGAGCTGTTTTTT.

This clonotype appeared once. The gene calls are TRBV20-1 and TRBJ2-3; TRBD2 matches 15 bases. Germline V gives CDR1 DFQATT, CDR2 SNEGSKA (reference sequence). Unmatched junction bases numbered 4, after V lost 2 bases and J lost 4 bases. The CDR3 spans 16 residues. The CDR3, as DNA: TGCAGTGCTAGAACCGGGACTAGCGGGAGGTCAGATACGCAGTATTTT. Encoded protein: CSARTGTSGRSDTQYF.

This clonotype came up a few times. This chain joins TRBV12-3 or TRBV12-4 and TRBJ2-4; perhaps TRBD1 as D (7 bases). Trimming took 8 bases from V and 8 from J, leaving 13 bases between them. CDR3 length: 12 amino acids. The CDR3 DNA follows: TGTGCCAGCCGCCAGGGGGGTGACATTCAGTACTTC. Its translation is CASRQGGDIQYF.

The rearrangement uses TRBV15 and TRBJ2-7; TRBD1 matches 7 bases. This CDR3 is 16 amino acids long. Trimming took 1 base from V and 0 from J; bases not matched to a gene: 6. Per the germline V gene, CDR1 is LNHNV and CDR2 is YYDKDF (reference sequence). The CDR3 coding sequence is TGTGCCACCAGCAGAGGAAGGACAGGCTACTCCTACGAGCAGTACTTC. It codes for CATSRGRTGYSYEQYF.

This clonotype has just a few counts. The chain carries TRBV12-3 or TRBV12-4 and TRBJ1-3; D remains ambiguous. The CDR3 length is 14 residues. Trimming took off 8 bases at V and 4 bases at J, with 15 bases between the two ends. CDR3: CASRAAGIGNTIYF. The CDR3 bases are TGTGCCAGCCGGGCGGCAGGTATAGGAAACACCATATATTTT.

V gene TRBV7-2 combines with J gene TRBJ2-5, with 14 positions matching TRBD2. V trimming: 3 bases; J trimming: 5 bases; junction bases outside the gene matches: 8. Germline values: CDR1 SGHTA, CDR2 FQGNSA. The CDR3 has 17 residues. The CDR3 DNA reads TGTGCCAGCAGCTTGGGACTAGCGGGAGTTAAGGGTGAGACCCAGTACTTC. Translated, it gives CASSLGLAGVKGETQYF.

This chain uses TRBV7-2 with TRBJ2-1; tentative D call: TRBD1 (5 bases). The CDR3 contains 14 residues. Per germline, CDR1 SGHTA and CDR2 FQGNSA. The V end was cut by 2 bases, the J end by 8 bases, with 13 bases between. DNA for the CDR3: TGTGCCAGCAGCTTACGTAGGGGAACAGATGAGCAGTTCTTC. Protein: CASSLRRGTDEQFF.

This clonotype appeared a few times. The chain has TRBV5-4 and TRBJ2-3, with 9 bases lining up with TRBD2. Per germline, CDR1 SGHNT and CDR2 YYREEE (reference sequence). This CDR3 has 15 residues. Trimming at V came to 4 bases and at J to 4 bases, leaving 7 bases not matched to a gene. The CDR3 loop reads CASSMGLAQADTQYF. The CDR3 DNA follows: TGTGCCAGCAGCATGGGACTAGCTCAAGCAGATACGCAGTATTTT.

This clonotype was counted a few times. This chain joins TRBV6-4 and TRBJ1-2, with D possibly matching TRBD1 (5 bases). Germline assignment: CDR1 MRHNA and CDR2 SNTAGT. The CDR3 extends over 16 amino acids. Trimming removed 6 bases from V and 4 bases from J, with 21 bases in between. CDR3 loop: CASRHPRDWGSYGYTF. CDR3 nucleotide sequence: TGTGCCAGCAGACATCCTCGAGACTGGGGCAGCTATGGCTACACCTTC.

The V call is TRBV4-1, the J call TRBJ2-7; 8 bases fit TRBD2. This CDR3 has 16 residues. Trimming took 4 bases from V and 5 from J; bases not matched to a gene: 13. CDR1 and CDR2 from the germline V gene are MGHRA and YSYEKL. Written as DNA, the CDR3 is TGCGCCAGCAGCCGAGCGGGGGAGGACCCTCTCCACGAGCAGTACTTC. It translates to CASSRAGEDPLHEQYF.

The J gene is TRBJ1-2, the V gene TRBV4-1, with D unclear. The CDR3 has 14 amino acids. Germline CDR1 reads MGHRA; CDR2 reads YSYEKL. The V end was cut by 4 bases, the J end by 1 base, with 10 bases between. This chain's CDR3 is CASSPDGLNYGYTF. CDR3 bases: TGCGCCAGCAGCCCGGACGGTCTTAACTATGGCTACACCTTC.

This clonotype was observed once. The chain is built from TRBV6-5 and TRBJ2-2; 7 positions agree with TRBD1. Trimming cost V 4 bases and J 0 bases; bases outside gene matches: 11. The germline CDR1 and CDR2 sequences are MNHEY and SVGAGI. This CDR3 is 18 amino acids long. CDR3 in amino acids: CASSSRTGGKSNTGELFF. In nucleotides, the CDR3 is TGTGCCAGCAGTTCTCGGACAGGAGGAAAATCGAACACCGGGGAGCTGTTTTTT.

This clonotype was seen repeatedly, ten times or more. J is TRBJ1-6 and V is TRBV12-3 or TRBV12-4, with D unresolved. The CDR3 is made up of 16 amino acids. Trimming shortened V by 5 bases and J by 0 bases, and 11 bases separated the two germline ends. In nucleotides, the CDR3 is TGTGCCAGCAGTCACGACGTTAGCTCCTATAATTCACCCCTCCACTTT. It codes for CASSHDVSSYNSPLHF.

About this clonotype: Germline and junction disagree at one end, which may indicate a read error. CDR3 amino acids: CATSRLAGGPGGDTQYF. The CDR3 bases are TGTGCCACCAGCCGACTAGCGGGAGGCCCGGGTGGAGATACGCAGTATTTT. The chain carries TRBV11-2 and TRBJ2-3; 13 bases are shared with TRBD2. CDR1 and CDR2 (germline): SGHAT, FQNNGV. This CDR3 comprises 17 residues.

The rearrangement joins TRBV4-2 to TRBJ2-3; possibly TRBD1 or TRBD2 for D (5 bases each). V lost 4 bases and J lost 3, with 14 bases in between. CDR1 and CDR2 (germline): LGHNA, YNFKEQ. The CDR3 length is 15 residues. The CDR3 bases are TGTGCCAGCAGCCGCACCGGGACGGGAACAGATACGCAGTATTTT. Translated, it gives CASSRTGTGTDTQYF.

To note about this clonotype: A much larger clone lies a single base off, so this may be a read error. The CDR3 end shows no conserved phenylalanine or tryptophan, and so a read error is likely. This rearrangement joins TRBV18 to TRBJ1-2; 7 bases line up with TRBD1. The V segment lost 6 bases and the J segment 6 bases; nucleotides outside the gene matches: 4. The CDR3 is 12 residues long. CDR1 KGHSH and CDR2 LQKENI come from the germline V gene. CDR3 residues: CASSLDRDGYTL. The CDR3 DNA reads as TGTGCCAGCTCCCTCGACAGGGATGGCTACACCCTC.